This T cell receptor beta chain was identified during a study of PD-L1 blockade in urothelial cancer (dated by TCRdb to about 2017). The study in broad terms: Therapy was started at some point between 2014 and 2016 for all patients, and atezolizumab 1,200 mg was administered intravenously every 3 weeks. Blood samples were analyzed at 3 weeks after treatment start (second dose) and at 6 weeks after treatment start. Pretreatment blood TCR-seq was available for fewer than 30 patients, at least one posttreatment blood collection was obtained for around 25 patients, and tumor TCR-seq was available for around 25 patients. The study, an exploratory multi-omic analysis, examined somatic, immune and clinical correlates of response to PD-L1 blockade with atezolizumab in urothelial cancer. An ECOG performance status of 0 or 1 was recorded for the patients, and 0 to 3 prior chemotherapy regimens had been received by the patients. Pretreatment tumor samples, along with matched peripheral blood serially collected before and after atezolizumab treatment, were subjected to TCR sequencing. About 85% of the roughly 29 patients were males with bladder-origin urothelial cancer, and about 65% of the roughly 29 reported a prior smoking history. Durable clinical benefit meant progression-free survival longer than 6 months, and TCR features were also tested against progression-free and overall survival. Under ten patients reached durable clinical benefit, while around 19 patients did not. Blood samples yielded a median of around 150,000 T cells and roughly 80,000 unique TCRs, with median clonality roughly 0.082. Whole exome sequencing and RNA sequencing of pretreatment tumors were performed alongside TCR sequencing in the same patients. Overall study results and their limits: Greater expansion of tumor-associated TCR clones in peripheral blood 3 weeks after the start of treatment was observed in patients with durable benefit (n ≈ 24, p = 0.022). A pretreatment peripheral blood TCR clonality below the median was linked to improved progression-free and overall survival. Because the sample size was small (n ≈ 27) and many exploratory analyses were performed, the results are intended to be hypothesis-generating.

To estimate absolute template abundance from read counts, synthetic TCR analog templates were spiked into each PCR. TCRbeta CDR3 regions were amplified from genomic DNA with bias-controlled V and J gene primers using the immunoSEQ assay. Sequencing of rearranged TCRbeta segments was done at approximately 20X coverage. The study's own analysis went as follows. Clustering was used to correct sequencing errors, and CDR3s were annotated against IMGT so that V, D and J genes could be assigned. Downstream analyses used only productive TCRbeta rearrangements and left out out-of-frame or stop-codon sequences. Clonality was computed as one minus Shannon entropy normalized by the log of the number of unique productive sequences. Fisher's exact test with Benjamini-Hochberg correction, using a cutoff of adjusted p below 0.01, was how clones that differed between time points or between blood and tumor were identified. In its TCRdb copy, this immuneACCESS table keeps in-frame sequences only and misses some clones. Where compared with another copy, unresolved V genes explain less than half of these, and the others have no known cause. Clone size and V and J calls were adopted from that table, with D and trimming inferred from the DNA. The sample data list some 120,000 clones, and around 88% of these were observed just once. The ten biggest clones cover approximately 2.4% of the sample.

The time point label, as the study defines it: peripheral blood 6 weeks after treatment start. A cohort of about 27 patients with locally advanced or metastatic urothelial carcinoma, treated at Memorial Sloan Kettering on a trial protocol, was included. Peripheral blood mononuclear cells were collected pretreatment and during treatment, at between 1 and 8 total time points per patient. The Qiagen DNeasy Blood extraction kit was used to purify genomic DNA from total PBMCs and tumor samples. Collected pretreatment and during treatment, PBMCs were isolated and stored as previously described. On this clone itself: Its recognized antigen is unknown. The record has no base qualities; no much larger clone is one base away.

The germline V gene supplies CDR1 SGHRS and CDR2 YFSETQ. Counted from cysteine to phenylalanine, this CDR3 has 12 amino acids. Just the 36-base CDR3 DNA is kept, in frame starting at base 1. V and J are truncated by 3 bases and 5 bases respectively, leaving an intervening sequence of 8 bases. The rearrangement combines TRBV5-1 with TRBJ1-2; TRBD1 could be the D gene, as 6 bases match. The sample consisted of PBMCs, taken around atezolizumab (anti-PD-L1) treatment. The receptor was isolated from a man aged 45-65 years with urothelial cancer. The DNA sequence follows: TGCGCCAGCAGCTCGGACAGTTATGGCTACACCTTC. This sequence encodes CASSSDSYGYTF.